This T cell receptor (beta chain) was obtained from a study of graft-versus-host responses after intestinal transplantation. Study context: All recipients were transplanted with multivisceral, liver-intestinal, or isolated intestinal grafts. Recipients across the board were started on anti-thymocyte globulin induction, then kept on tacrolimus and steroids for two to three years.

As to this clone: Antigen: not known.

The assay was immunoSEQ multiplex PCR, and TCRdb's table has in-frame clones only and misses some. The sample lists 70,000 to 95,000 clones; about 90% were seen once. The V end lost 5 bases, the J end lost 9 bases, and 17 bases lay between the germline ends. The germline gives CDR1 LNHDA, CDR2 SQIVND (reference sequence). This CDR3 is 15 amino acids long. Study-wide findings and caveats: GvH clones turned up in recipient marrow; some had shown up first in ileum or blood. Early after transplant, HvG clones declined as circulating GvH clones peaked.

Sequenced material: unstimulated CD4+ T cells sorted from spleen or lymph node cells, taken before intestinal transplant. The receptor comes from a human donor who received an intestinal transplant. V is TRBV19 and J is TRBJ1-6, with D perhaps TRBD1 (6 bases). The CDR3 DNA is TGTGCCAGTAGTCCCGGGGGGGGGCTTAGTTCACCCCTCCACTTT. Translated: CASSPGGGLSSPLHF. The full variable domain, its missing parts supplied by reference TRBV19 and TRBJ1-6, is DGGITQSPKYLFRKEGQNVTLSCEQNLNHDAMYWYRQDPGQGLRLIYYSQIVNDFQKGDIAEGYSVSREKKESFPLTVTSAQKNPTAFYLCASSPGGGLSSPLHFGNGTRLTVT.